These 18 T cell receptor beta chains originate from one sample sequenced in a study of shared clonotypes between healthy human individuals. The data were produced by immunoSEQ multiplex PCR, yet TCRdb's version contains in-frame clones alone and is incomplete. The sample lists around 2.1 million clones, about 94% occurring once. Sequencing was performed on naive CD4+ T cells sorted from blood. Sample subset: CD45RA+ positively selected. The receptors come from a young man in good health.

This clone was observed a few times. Other DNA sequences of this sample code for an identical CDR3. The chain recombines TRBV7-9 with TRBJ1-2; no reliable D call. The ends were cut back, 1 base at V and 0 bases at J, with 6 bases in the middle. This CDR3 is 14 amino acids long. Germline loops: CDR1 SEHNR, CDR2 FQNEAQ (reference sequence). CDR3 protein: CASSLGTANYGYTF. DNA of the CDR3: TGTGCCAGCAGCTTAGGTACAGCTAACTATGGCTACACCTTC. Combining the CDR3 with reference TRBV7-9 and TRBJ1-2 gives the whole variable domain DTGVSQNPRHKITKRGQNVTFRCDPISEHNRLYWYRQTLGQGPEFLTYFQNEAQLEKSRLLSDRFSAERPKGSFSTLEIQRTEQGDSAMYLCASSLGTANYGYTFGSGTRLTVV.

This rearrangement joins TRBV5-1 to TRBJ1-6, with TRBD1 matching 12 bases. This CDR3 has 15 residues. The V and J ends lost 3 bases and 7 bases, in that order; junction bases with no gene match: 2. The germline CDR1 and CDR2 sequences are SGHRS and YFSETQ. This CDR3 reads CASSSGQGANSPLHF. In nucleotides, the CDR3 is TGCGCCAGCAGCTCGGGACAGGGGGCAAATTCACCCCTCCACTTT.

The chain employs TRBV23-1 and TRBJ1-2, with no clear D. TRBV23-1 is an open reading frame, and its role is uncertain. Between the trimmed V and J ends, which lost 4 bases and 8 bases, there was a span of 20 bases. The CDR3 is 15 amino acids. The CDR3 sequence: CASSRDPRVCEGYTF. The CDR3 nucleotides read TGCGCCAGCAGTCGTGACCCGAGGGTATGTGAAGGCTACACCTTC.

This rearrangement joins TRBV5-4 to TRBJ1-1; tentatively, D is TRBD1 (6 bases). This CDR3 is built from 16 residues. V shed 0 bases and J shed 3 bases, with 15 bases lying between them. Germline values: CDR1 SGHNT, CDR2 YYREEE (reference sequence). For the CDR3, the DNA is TGTGCCAGCAGCTTGGAGTTCGGACAGCACTACACTGAAGCTTTCTTT. Protein sequence: CASSLEFGQHYTEAFF.

The rearrangement links TRBV11-2 to TRBJ2-7; D may correspond to TRBD1 or TRBD2 (5 bases each). The V and J ends lost 1 base and 2 bases respectively, with 12 bases between them. The CDR3 contains 15 residues. Per the germline V gene, CDR1 is SGHAT and CDR2 is FQNNGV. The CDR3 loop reads CASSLVGQGPYEQYF. CDR3 DNA: TGTGCCAGCAGCTTAGTTGGTCAGGGACCCTACGAGCAGTACTTC. The whole variable domain, filled in from reference TRBV11-2 and TRBJ2-7, reads EAGVAQSPRYKIIEKRQSVAFWCNPISGHATLYWYQQILGQGPKLLIQFQNNGVVDDSQLPKDRFSAERLKGVDSTLKIQPAKLEDSAVYLCASSLVGQGPYEQYFGPGTRLTVT.

The V call is TRBV10-1, the J call TRBJ2-2; 7 positions match TRBD1. With V trimmed by 6 bases and J by 1 base, 5 bases remained unmatched. Per the germline V gene, CDR1 is WNHNN and CDR2 is SYGVQD (reference sequence). This CDR3 is built from 15 residues. CDR3 sequence (DNA): TGCGCCAGCAGCAGACAGGGATTGAACACCGGGGAGCTGTTTTTT. It encodes CASSRQGLNTGELFF.

The rearrangement uses TRBV6-6 and TRBJ2-3; TRBD1 is a possible D gene (5 bases). Germline-derived CDR1 and CDR2 are MNHNY and SVGAGI (reference sequence). Trimming removed 4 bases from V and 4 bases from J, with 12 bases in between. The CDR3 has 14 residues. This CDR3 is CASSFAMGPDTQYF. CDR3 coding DNA: TGTGCCAGCAGTTTCGCCATGGGGCCAGATACGCAGTATTTT.

This clone appeared a single time. The chain has TRBV18 and TRBJ2-7; D is perhaps TRBD2 (5 bases). The CDR3 contains 14 residues. V lost 4 bases and J 3 bases, leaving 13 bases between the germline ends. Germline V CDR1 and CDR2: KGHSH, LQKENI. This CDR3 reads CASSQIEGHYEQYF. The CDR3, as DNA: TGTGCCAGCTCACAGATTGAGGGTCACTACGAGCAGTACTTC.

This clone was seen only once. V gene TRBV2 combines with J gene TRBJ1-2; perhaps TRBD1 as D (5 bases). Germline V CDR1 and CDR2: SNHLY, FYNNEI. Trimming removed 6 bases at V and 4 bases at J, with 12 bases between. This CDR3 has 13 amino acids. CDR3 sequence: CASSLRDGYGYTF. The CDR3 nucleotides are TGTGCCAGCAGCCTCCGGGACGGCTATGGCTACACCTTC. The complete variable domain, with remaining parts taken from reference TRBV2 and TRBJ1-2, reads EPEVTQTPSHQVTQMGQEVILRCVPISNHLYFYWYRQILGQKVEFLVSFYNNEISEKSEIFDDQFSVERPDGSNFTLKIRSTKLEDSAMYFCASSLRDGYGYTFGSGTRLTVV.

This sequence joins TRBV30 and TRBJ2-1; 12 nucleotides line up with TRBD2. CDR3 length: 17 amino acids. The junction had 12 bases not matched to a gene; V was cut back by 3 bases and J by 6 bases. The germline CDR1 and CDR2 sequences are GTSNPN and SVGIG (reference sequence). The CDR3 region has the DNA TGTGCCTGGAGCCCAGGGACTAGCGGGCCTGGGGTCAATGAGCAGTTCTTC. As protein: CAWSPGTSGPGVNEQFF.

Only one count was recorded for this clone. Other DNA sequences from this sample encode an identical CDR3 as well. This sequence joins TRBV10-3 and TRBJ1-4; D ambiguous. V was clipped by 0 bases and J by 0 bases, with 5 bases between them. Per the germline V gene, CDR1 is ENHRY and CDR2 is SYGVKD. CDR3 size: 15 residues. CDR3 in DNA: TGTGCCATCAGTGAGTCCTCCGCAACTAATGAAAAACTGTTTTTT. Translating it yields CAISESSATNEKLFF.

V usage is TRBV28 and J usage is TRBJ1-2, with D unresolved. Looked up from germline, CDR1 is MDHEN and CDR2 is SYDVKM. V was pared by 3 bases and J by 11 bases, with 16 bases between. This CDR3 has 13 amino acids. CDR3 sequence: CASSLEGPSQYTF. CDR3 nucleotide sequence: TGTGCCAGCAGTTTGGAAGGCCCTTCGCAGTACACCTTC.

The V and J genes are TRBV18 and TRBJ2-3, with a possible D match to TRBD2 (5 bases). This CDR3 comprises 13 residues. With 6 bases removed from V and 7 bases from J, the gap between germline ends came to 14 bases. Germline assignment: CDR1 KGHSH and CDR2 LQKENI. CDR3 region: CASSPGLTNTQYF. In nucleotides, the CDR3 is TGTGCCAGCTCTCCCGGACTGACGAATACGCAGTATTTT.

The rearrangement links TRBV10-3 to TRBJ1-5; 9 positions match TRBD1. The CDR3 is made up of 17 amino acids. The germline CDR1 and CDR2 sequences are ENHRY and SYGVKD. V trimming: 0 bases; J trimming: 4 bases; junction bases outside the gene matches: 7. The chain's CDR3 is CAISESDRGVDNQPQHF. The CDR3 region has the DNA TGTGCCATCAGTGAGTCAGACAGGGGGGTGGATAATCAGCCCCAGCATTTT.

V gene TRBV28 combines with J gene TRBJ1-5, with 10 bases that match TRBD1. This CDR3 comprises 15 residues. J was trimmed by 5 bases and V by 5 bases; bases with no gene match: 6. Looked up from germline, CDR1 is MDHEN and CDR2 is SYDVKM. This CDR3 reads CASSPGTGVYQPQHF. As DNA, the CDR3 is TGTGCCAGCAGTCCAGGGACAGGGGTGTATCAGCCCCAGCATTTT.

This sequence joins TRBV30 and TRBJ2-1; D is undetermined. Deletions cut 3 bases from V and 8 bases from J, with 17 bases between. CDR3 size: 14 residues. Germline CDR1 GTSNPN, CDR2 SVGIG (reference sequence). CDR3 sequence: CAWRIGVITDEQFF. In DNA, the CDR3 is TGTGCCTGGAGGATCGGCGTCATTACGGATGAGCAGTTCTTC.

This clone was recorded once. The rearrangement links TRBV19 to TRBJ2-3, with a tentative D call TRBD2 (6 bases). Deletions cut 5 bases from V and 2 bases from J, with 17 bases between. This CDR3 contains 16 residues. Germline assignment: CDR1 LNHDA and CDR2 SQIVND (reference sequence). DNA of the CDR3: TGTGCCAGTAGTGTCCTCGCGGGAACTATCACAGATACGCAGTATTTT. Translated, it gives CASSVLAGTITDTQYF.

This clone was recorded once. Other DNA sequences in the same sample also yield this CDR3. The chain uses TRBV11-2 and TRBJ2-1; D not resolved. The V gene's germline CDR1 is SGHAT and CDR2 FQNNGV. The germline V and J ends were trimmed by 5 bases and 4 bases, with 3 bases remaining between them. CDR3 length: 11 residues. CDR3 bases: TGTGCCAGCAGCGGATACAATGAGCAGTTCTTC. Translation gives CASSGYNEQFF.